The entry below describes one TCR beta chain. This clonotype was counted only a few times. No cognate antigen has been identified for it. No quality values exist for individual bases; no much larger clone is one base distant. The library was produced with RT-PCR. Instrument on record: Illumina HiSeq 2500. TCRdb itself trimmed the public reads at Q25 with fastp, ran MiXCR and retained productive beta chains. CDR3 protein sequences are deduplicated, and each keeps its most common genes and DNA. The sample table shows more than 450,000 distinct CDR3 sequences, and over 9% are seen once. Roughly 9.6% of the sample lies in the top ten. The sample originates from a study of response to subunit inactivated influenza vaccine listed by TCRdb under 2018. In the study overall: To follow how T cells responded to a trivalent subunit inactivated influenza vaccine, the researchers relied on deep quantitative profiling of the T cell receptor repertoire. Overall study outcomes, separate from this receptor: The authors proposed that each seasonal influenza vaccination may bring in only a limited number of new T cells.

V lost 2 bases and J lost 1 base; the stretch between them is 11 bases long. Taken from the germline V gene, the CDR1 and CDR2 loops are SQVTM and ANQGSEA. The CDR3 covers 14 residues, taking in both the cysteine and the phenylalanine. This entry keeps only the CDR3 DNA: 42 bases, framed from base 1. This same sample was also taken into another study, of T cells expressing NK-cell markers. As the second publication notes: TCR beta cDNA libraries were prepared using 5'RACE template switching, which introduced a universal primer site and unique molecular identifiers. TCR beta-chain repertoires were profiled in sorted CD3+CD56+NKG2C+, CD3+CD56+NKG2C- and CD3+CD56-NKG2C+ T-cell subsets from roughly eight donors. Among the eight sequenced donors, only one was HCMV-seronegative, while the other seven were HCMV-seropositive. In several experiments an anti-gammadeltaTCR antibody was added to restrict sorting to alphabetaTCR-expressing T cells. In six donors, the dominant CD3+CD56+NKG2C+ clonotypes were among the top 10 CD8+ clonotypes and accounted for about 1.0-7.5% of CD8+ T cells. Those dominant clonotypes were again the most abundant among CD3+CD56-NKG2C+ cells in a handful of donors, at roughly 25-60.1%. It remained unclear whether the expanded NKG2C-expressing T cell clones were specific for HCMV antigens. Randomly selected healthy volunteers, three men and five women, were used as the eight sequenced donors. HCMV-specific IgG was detected in serum with a commercial ELISA kit to determine HCMV serostatus. Peripheral blood mononuclear cells were isolated from blood by Ficoll density gradient centrifugation. For 5 or 6 donors, unsorted PBMC were also used to sequence bulk peripheral blood T-cell repertoires. Synthesis of cDNA was primed from the TCR beta constant segment and was followed by two consecutive PCR amplification steps. Illumina HiSeq 2000/2500, MiSeq or NextSeq was used to sequence libraries as 2 x 150 bp reads. MIGEC handled demultiplexing of the reads and grouping by UMI, while MiTCR was used to assemble and quantify clonotypes. To remove erroneous sequences, TCR cDNA sequences were retained only when supported by two or more reads. The tcR package was used for downstream repertoire analysis, with clonotypes matched between fractions based on CDR3 nucleotide sequence plus V segment. VDJmatch was used to annotate antigen specificity against VDJdb, with one amino acid substitution allowed in CDR3.

The receptor's source is a man aged 45-60 years who received an inactivated influenza vaccine. Donor details come from another sample of the same person, matched by shared clones. In this chain, TRBV29-1 is recombined with TRBJ1-1, with no reliable assignment of the D segment. The source was PBMCs from blood, collected on the day of vaccination. The CDR3 sequence is CSVERRAANTEAFF. The DNA is TGCAGCGTTGAAAGAAGGGCTGCGAACACTGAAGCTTTCTTT.